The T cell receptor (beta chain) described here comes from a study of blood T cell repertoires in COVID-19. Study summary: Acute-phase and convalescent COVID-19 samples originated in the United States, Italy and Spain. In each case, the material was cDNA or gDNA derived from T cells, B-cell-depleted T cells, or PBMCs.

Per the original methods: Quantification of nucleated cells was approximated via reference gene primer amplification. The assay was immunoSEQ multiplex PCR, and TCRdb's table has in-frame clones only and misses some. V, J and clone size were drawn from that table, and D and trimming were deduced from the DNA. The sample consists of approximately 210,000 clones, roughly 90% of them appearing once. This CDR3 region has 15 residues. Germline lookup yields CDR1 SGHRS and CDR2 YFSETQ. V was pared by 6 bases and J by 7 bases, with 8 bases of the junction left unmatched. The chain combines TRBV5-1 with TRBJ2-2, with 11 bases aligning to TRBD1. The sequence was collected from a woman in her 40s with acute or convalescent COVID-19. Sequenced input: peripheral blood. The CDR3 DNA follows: TGCGCCAGCAACCCTGGACAGGGGGCCATCGGGGAGCTGTTTTTT. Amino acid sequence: CASNPGQGAIGELFF.